Below are 10 T cell receptor beta chains sequenced from a single sample in a study of cytomegalovirus exposure and HLA in healthy donors. The PCR was carried out with 60 Vbeta primers and 13 Jbeta primers. Sequencing used immunoSEQ multiplex PCR; TCRdb keeps in-frame clones, though not all of them. Of about 62,000 clones listed, about three quarters are singletons. Material for sequencing was PBMCs. These TCRs come from a man aged 35 to 55 in good health and CMV-seronegative.

This clone was counted a single time. This chain uses TRBV14 with TRBJ2-1, with TRBD2 matching over 9 bases. Looked up from germline, CDR1 is SGHDN and CDR2 is FVKESK. This CDR3 has 18 amino acids. After removal of 1 base from V and 3 bases from J, the junction contained 10 bases not matched to a gene. The CDR3 coding sequence is TGTGCCAGCAGCCAAGTCCCCAAACTAGCGGGTGTCTACAATGAGCAGTTCTTC. Its protein product is CASSQVPKLAGVYNEQFF.

This clone was detected a few times. The chain uses TRBV2 and TRBJ1-5; weak D call: TRBD1 (6 bases). V gave up 5 bases and J gave up 3 bases, with 11 bases separating them. The CDR3 loop spans 14 amino acids. Germline CDR1 reads SNHLY; CDR2 reads FYNNEI. CDR3 protein: CASSSSGVNQPQHF. The CDR3 nucleotides are TGTGCCAGCAGTTCCTCAGGGGTCAATCAGCCCCAGCATTTT.

This chain uses TRBV7-9 with TRBJ1-1; D remains ambiguous. Trimming left V 5 bases short and J 5 bases short, with 6 bases between. CDR1 is SEHNR and CDR2 is FQNEAQ in the germline V gene (reference sequence). This CDR3 comprises 11 residues. CDR3 coding DNA: TGTGCCAGCAGCCCCCGGACTGAAGCTTTCTTT. It encodes CASSPRTEAFF.

The J gene is TRBJ1-4, the V gene TRBV6-5; the D gene is possibly TRBD1 (5 bases). Germline CDR1 reads MNHEY; CDR2 reads SVGAGI. The CDR3 contains 15 residues. Trimming removed 1 base from V and 0 bases from J, with 6 bases in between. The CDR3 region has the DNA TGTGCCAGCAGTTACTTAGGGGCAACTAATGAAAAACTGTTTTTT. Protein: CASSYLGATNEKLFF.

The chain employs TRBV28 and TRBJ1-2, with 8 positions matching TRBD1. The V gene's germline CDR1 is MDHEN and CDR2 SYDVKM. V shed 6 bases, J shed 7 bases, and the junction held 7 bases outside the gene matches. This CDR3 contains 13 residues. CDR3 loop: CASSPTGGGGYTF. CDR3 nucleotides: TGTGCCAGCAGCCCCACAGGGGGTGGTGGCTACACCTTC.

The rearrangement uses TRBV7-6 and TRBJ1-2; 7 positions agree with TRBD1. CDR3 length: 15 residues. CDR1 is SGHVS and CDR2 is FNYEAQ in the germline V gene. V lost 8 bases, J lost 8 bases, and 17 bases stayed unmatched. CDR3 coding DNA: TGTGCCAGCGGGCAGGGGGATTCCCCTCGTGAGGGCTACACCTTC. Translated: CASGQGDSPREGYTF.

The chain employs TRBV7-9 and TRBJ2-1; no definite D call. The CDR3 sequence is 14 residues long. Germline V lookup: CDR1 SEHNR, CDR2 FQNEAQ (reference sequence). The V and J ends lost 2 bases and 3 bases respectively, with 8 bases between them. In DNA form, the CDR3 reads TGTGCCAGCAGCTTAACCTCTAACTACAATGAGCAGTTCTTC. It yields the protein CASSLTSNYNEQFF.

The V call is TRBV28, the J call TRBJ1-3, with D uncertain. Germline assignment: CDR1 MDHEN and CDR2 SYDVKM. Trimming shortened V by 2 bases and J by 3 bases, and 8 bases separated the two germline ends. This CDR3 is 14 amino acids long. CDR3 amino acids: CASSLPSNGNTIYF. The DNA of the CDR3 is TGTGCCAGCAGTTTACCAAGCAATGGAAACACCATATATTTT.

The chain uses TRBV1 and TRBJ1-1; TRBD1 is the table's D call, not checked against the DNA. TRBV1 is recorded as a pseudogene. The CDR3 is 14 amino acids. DNA of the CDR3: TGCACCAGCAGCCGACCACAGGGGAACACTGAAGCTTTCTTT. Translating gives CTSSRPQGNTEAFF.

This chain links TRBV11-3 with TRBJ1-6, with D unresolved. The V end lost 0 bases, the J end lost 4 bases, and 10 bases lay between the germline ends. The germline V gene encodes CDR1 SGHNT and CDR2 YENEEA. There are 16 residues in the CDR3. CDR3 coding DNA: TGTGCCAGCAGCTTAGATATGAAGGAGTATAATTCACCCCTCCACTTT. This translates into CASSLDMKEYNSPLHF.